What follows are 5 T cell receptor beta chains derived from one specimen sequenced in a study of early T cells in non-severe SARS-CoV-2 infection. MiXCR, run by TCRdb on the 5' RACE reads, gives a single entry per CDR3 protein. The sample shows some 30,000 distinct CDR3 sequences, about 4.6% of them seen only once. Sequences were obtained from whole blood. These receptor sequences come from an adult who was a healthcare worker with PCR-confirmed SARS-CoV-2 infection or an uninfected control (not recorded which).

This clonotype has ten or more counts. This chain links TRBV7-2 with TRBJ2-7, with D hard to call. Germline V gene sequence: CDR1 SGHTA, CDR2 FQGNSA. The CDR3 consists of 14 residues. Trimming pared 2 bases from V and 2 bases from J, leaving 10 bases between. CDR3 nucleotide sequence: TGTGCCAGCAGCTTAATCGGAGAAGCCTACGAGCAGTACTTC. Amino acids: CASSLIGEAYEQYF.

This clonotype was detected ten times or more. This sequence joins TRBV4-2 and TRBJ2-1; unclear D gene. V was clipped by 1 base and J by 4 bases, with 5 bases between them. From germline, CDR1 is LGHNA and CDR2 YNFKEQ. This CDR3 contains 13 residues. The CDR3 here is CASSQAQYNEQFF. As DNA, the CDR3 is TGTGCCAGCAGCCAAGCCCAGTACAATGAGCAGTTCTTC.

This clonotype was recorded at least ten times. The J gene is TRBJ1-6, the V gene TRBV4-2; D remains ambiguous. CDR1 and CDR2 (germline): LGHNA, YNFKEQ. Trimming removed 5 bases at V and 7 bases at J, with 15 bases between. This CDR3 is built from 15 residues. Here the CDR3 DNA reads TGTGCCAGCAGCTTGCACCGGGCCGAAAATTCACCCCTCCACTTT. It translates to CASSLHRAENSPLHF.

This clonotype was detected ten times or more. The chain has TRBV3-1 and TRBJ1-1, with D maybe TRBD1 (5 bases). The V gene's germline CDR1 is LGHDT and CDR2 YNNKEL (reference sequence). The CDR3 spans 12 residues. The V end was cut by 5 bases, the J end by 5 bases, with 9 bases between. The CDR3 spells CASSTRDTEAFF. The CDR3 region has the DNA TGTGCCAGCAGCACCAGGGATACTGAAGCTTTCTTT.

Many counts were recorded for this clonotype. The rearrangement links TRBV29-1 to TRBJ2-5; no definite D call. This CDR3 has 11 amino acids. Trimming shortened V by 5 bases and J by 9 bases, and 13 bases separated the two germline ends. CDR1 and CDR2 from the germline V gene are SQVTM and ANQGSEA. The CDR3, as DNA: TGCAGCGTTCCCGGTGGGGTGTCCCAGTACTTC. It is translated as CSVPGGVSQYF.